These T cell receptor beta chains were read from a single sample in a study of T cells in Graves' hyperthyroidism and ophthalmopathy. TCRdb re-derived calls from the multiplex PCR reads in MiXCR, one entry per CDR3 protein. The sample holds some 770,000 distinct CDR3 sequences; about 16% are singletons and the top ten take roughly 8%. The sequencing input was blood. All receptors come from a man younger than 30 with Graves' hyperthyroidism. CDR3s include the opening cysteine and the closing phenylalanine or tryptophan. A D gene is named only where the DNA matches it firmly. Clone size, where shown, is once, few, many, or a class for clones that have expanded.

len | j_gene | d_gene | abundance | v_gene | CDR3nt | CDR3aa
13 | TRBJ1-1 | TRBD1 | many | TRBV30 | TGTGCCTGGGACCCCGAGGGGGCCACTGAAGCTTTCTTT | CAWDPEGATEAFF
13 | TRBJ2-5 | TRBD1 | few | TRBV20-1 | TGCAGTGTTCAAACAGGGGAGCAAGAGACCCAGTACTTC | CSVQTGEQETQYF
14 | TRBJ1-5 | . | . | TRBV28 | TGTGCCAGCAGGTTTCCACCTAGCAATCAGCCCCAGCATTTT | CASRFPPSNQPQHF
14 | TRBJ1-1 | . | many | TRBV10-3 | TGTGCCATCAGTGAGGGGGGAGGGGGCACTGAAGCTTTCTTT | CAISEGGGGTEAFF
14 | TRBJ2-1 | TRBD2 | many | TRBV2 | TGTGCCAGTGGGTTAGCGGGTTATAACAATGAGCAGTTCTTC | CASGLAGYNNEQFF
15 | TRBJ1-1 | . | . | TRBV19 | TGTGCCAGTAGTATAGATCACCGAGAACGAACTGAAGCTTTCTTT | CASSIDHRERTEAFF
14 | TRBJ2-1 | . | few | TRBV5-1 | TGCGCCAGCAGCTTGGGACAGGTAGATAATGAGCAGTTCTTC | CASSLGQVDNEQFF
16 | TRBJ1-3 | . | few | TRBV12-3/TRBV12-4 | TGTGCCAGCCTCAAAGGAGGGATGAGCTCTGGAAACACCATATATTTT | CASLKGGMSSGNTIYF
15 | TRBJ2-1 | . | many | TRBV5-1 | TGCGCCAGCAGCTTGCTTGGGGTCTCCTACAATGAGCAGTTCTTC | CASSLLGVSYNEQFF
12 | TRBJ2-3 | . | many | TRBV2 | TGTGCCAGAACCTGGCCCACAGACACGCAGTATTTT | CARTWPTDTQYF
14 | TRBJ1-5 | TRBD1 | . | TRBV18 | TGTGCCAGCTCACCATTGGGACAGAATCAGCCCCAGCATTTT | CASSPLGQNQPQHF
16 | TRBJ2-2 | . | few | TRBV2 | TGTGCCAGCAGTCGTTACGACCTAAGGAACACCGGGGAGCTGTTTTTT | CASSRYDLRNTGELFF
13 | TRBJ1-2 | . | many | TRBV28 | TGTGCCAGCATCGAACTACAGGGCTATGGCTACACCTTC | CASIELQGYGYTF
13 | TRBJ1-5 | . | many | TRBV20-1 | TGCAGTGCTAGGCAGGGAGAGGATCAGCCCCAGCATTTT | CSARQGEDQPQHF
12 | TRBJ2-7 | . | many | TRBV28 | TGTGCCAGCAGACAAGGGAATAGGGGGCAGTACTTC | CASRQGNRGQYF
13 | TRBJ2-7 | . | . | TRBV10-2 | TGCGCCAGCGGCTCCTCCTCGGTTTACGAGCAGTACTTC | CASGSSSVYEQYF
13 | TRBJ2-7 | . | . | TRBV20-1 | TGCAGTGCTAGAGGAGGGAATCTGTACGAGCAGTACTTC | CSARGGNLYEQYF
15 | TRBJ1-2 | . | many | TRBV20-1 | TGCAGTGCTAGGGGGGAGGGGGGCCGGGACTATGGCTACACCTTC | CSARGEGGRDYGYTF
15 | TRBJ2-1 | TRBD2 | . | TRBV6-1 | TGTGCCAGCATCAGTGCGACTAGCGGGTATACCGAGCAGTTCTTC | CASISATSGYTEQFF
13 | TRBJ2-2 | . | few | TRBV5-6 | TGTGCCAGCAGCTTGGCGACCACCGGGGAGCTGTTTTTT | CASSLATTGELFF
16 | TRBJ2-3 | . | many | TRBV27 | TGTGCCAGCAGTTCCTATGACAAGCGCGGCACAGATACGCAGTATTTT | CASSSYDKRGTDTQYF
13 | TRBJ2-3 | . | few | TRBV30 | TGTGCCTGGAGTTTTGGGTTGACAGATACGCAGTATTTT | CAWSFGLTDTQYF
12 | TRBJ2-7 | TRBD1 | . | TRBV6-1 | TGTGCCAGCAGGGGACAGTTACACGAGCAGTACTTC | CASRGQLHEQYF
17 | TRBJ2-7 | TRBD2 | . | TRBV7-2 | TGTGCCAGCAGTCTAACTTCGCTAGCGGGAGGGTGGTACGAGCAGTACTTC | CASSLTSLAGGWYEQYF
14 | TRBJ1-4 | . | . | TRBV7-9 | TGTGCCAGCAGCAAAGATGCAACTAATGAAAAACTGTTTTTT | CASSKDATNEKLFF
20 | TRBJ2-1 | TRBD2 | . | TRBV28 | TGTGCCAGCAACAATGGTCCTAGCGGAGCCTATAGGTTGAAATACAATGAGCAGTTCTTC | CASNNGPSGAYRLKYNEQFF
14 | TRBJ2-7 | TRBD2 | many | TRBV20-1 | TGCAGTGCTAGGTCGAGCGGGGGTGCGTACGAGCAGTACTTC | CSARSSGGAYEQYF
15 | TRBJ2-5 | . | . | TRBV20-1 | TGCAGTGCTAGAGATGCAGGGGATATCCAAGAGACCCAGTACTTC | CSARDAGDIQETQYF
14 | TRBJ2-4 | TRBD1 | few | TRBV7-2 | TGTGCCAGCAGCTTAGGGGGGACAGGCGACATTCAGTACTTC | CASSLGGTGDIQYF
14 | TRBJ2-7 | . | many | TRBV28 | TGTGCCAGCAGTTTAACAGGGAATGGCTACGAGCAGTACTTC | CASSLTGNGYEQYF
11 | TRBJ2-3 | . | . | TRBV29-1 | TGCAGCGTCCATAGCACAGATACGCAGTATTTT | CSVHSTDTQYF
14 | TRBJ1-2 | . | . | TRBV4-3 | TGCGCCAGCTCAGTAGCCCGGGACACCTATGGCTACACCTTC | CASSVARDTYGYTF
13 | TRBJ1-2 | TRBD1 | few | TRBV29-1 | TGCAGCGTCACAGGGGGACGTGGGTATGGCTACACCTTC | CSVTGGRGYGYTF
16 | TRBJ1-6 | TRBD1 | few | TRBV7-9 | TGTGCCAGCAGCCCCGGGGACAGGGGATGTAATTCACCCCTCCACTTT | CASSPGDRGCNSPLHF